This T cell receptor beta chain was sequenced in a study of cytomegalovirus exposure and HLA in healthy donors (dated by TCRdb to the late 2010s). With respect to the entire study: An earlier analysis of about 560 of the donors reported under 300 Gb of sequence data and some 110 million unique TCR beta sequences obtained from roughly 180 million T cells. An early release covering just under 650 HLA-typed donors comprised around 300 gigabases of sequencing data and tens of millions of unique TCR sequences. Among the roughly 370 genotyped donors, roughly 80% belonged to the genetic ancestry cluster associated with self-reported Caucasian donors. The study aimed to test whether cataloging public T cell receptors could reveal signatures of past pathogen exposure. The T cell repertoires of several hundred subjects were profiled by immunosequencing and related to cytomegalovirus serostatus. Besides the first cohort of roughly 660 subjects, a separate validation cohort made up of 120 different subjects was used. The study combined high-throughput TCR immunosequencing, statistical association of individual TCRs with disease status, and machine learning to predict cytomegalovirus infection status. A later analysis re-examined previously published TCR beta repertoires from 610 or so donors and added high-resolution HLA genotyping to investigate patterns of TCR occurrence. Rather than drawing on any new phenotypic data, the later analysis identified candidate immune exposures from TCR beta sequences and the way those sequences occurred across donors. An earlier analysis of 450 to 750 of the donors used high-throughput TCR beta sequencing to judge whether each TCR beta V gene segment behaved as functional or pseudogenic. Donor age, sex, ethnicity and CMV serostatus were compiled alongside the repertoire data. In a later genetic analysis, genome-wide SNP genotypes for about 65% of the 666 donors were used, and that subset was treated as a discovery cohort. Every repertoire in the discovery cohort had been generated on one and the same sequencing platform. Class I and class II HLA loci were covered by the typing at four-digit resolution. The number of donors typed differed by locus, with about 629-630 for A, B, C, DRB1 and DQB1, 522 for DQA1, 600 to 610 for DPA1, and roughly 450 for DPB1. Several DR-DQ haplotypes were treated as single units for association and clustering because of strong linkage in the cohort. Among 398 genotyped donors of the cohort, an average of approximately 230,000 unique TCR beta nucleotide sequences were sequenced per donor, approximately 20% of them non-productive. Results and caveats for the whole study, not just this receptor: Because the 87-base-pair reads could not distinguish some IMGT-functional V segments, including TRBV6-2 and TRBV6-3, those segments were excluded. Correlated functional status among segregating V segments might reflect linkage disequilibrium, but an unknown experimental factor could not be ruled out. This cohort had only TCR beta chains sequenced, and the lack of alpha or paired-chain data limited which features could be detected. In an earlier analysis of fewer than 700 of the donors, most TCR beta V segments appeared in productive rearrangements about 87% or about 30% of the time, broadly matching IMGT annotations. A total of about 180 TCR beta chains were listed by the study as associated with cytomegalovirus. Assigning TCR associations to individual alleles was difficult when HLA alleles, especially DR and DQ, strongly co-occurred. While some public TCRs were present in many individuals, most TCR sequences turned up only very rarely across donors. A cluster of highly shared sequence variants was judged likely to be a technical artifact of the sequencing pipeline. According to a later genetic analysis, donors in an Asian-associated ancestry cluster had fewer N-insertions in productive TCRs than the approximately 700-donor mean. At a false discovery rate of 0.05, a later analysis linked fewer than 20,000 TCR beta sequences to specific HLA alleles. A later analysis found that HLA-associated TCR beta chains were more clonally expanded and had lower generation probabilities than equally common non-associated chains. CMV serostatus was the only immune exposure information available for the cohort. Because counts were too low, approximately 15 rarely observed V segments, including chromosome 9 orphons, were excluded from the earlier analysis of 587 of the donors. In a later genetic analysis, a missense DCLRE1C variant was associated with V-gene and J-gene trimming of TCR beta chains, and the association was replicated in an independent cohort. According to a later analysis, TCR association rates differed among HLA loci, with DRB1 alleles showing the most associated TCRs and HLA-C alleles showing the fewest. In both the original and validation cohorts, the classifier was reported to diagnose cytomegalovirus status with high specificity and sensitivity. According to the authors, the approach could potentially be generalized to other disease states and immunological phenotypes. HLA typing was unavailable for some donors at each locus, so association tests used only the typed subset. A few of the identified cytomegalovirus-associated TCR beta chains were confirmed in vitro to be specific for cytomegalovirus antigens. A further reported finding was that TCR beta sequences accurately predicted the HLA-A and HLA-B alleles for most subjects in the first cohort. According to a later analysis, most CMV-associated TCR beta chains appeared to be HLA-restricted, and the HLA associations seemed to be driven largely by CMV exposure. The presence/absence analyses assumed that sequencing depth was roughly uniform across donors, and that assumption may not be true. In a later analysis, several top co-occurrence clusters were reported to appear linked to parvovirus B19, influenza, CMV and Epstein-Barr virus.

V is pared back by 3 bases and J by 6 bases, with 8 bases lying between the germline termini. The CDR3 goes from the cysteine to the phenylalanine over 12 residues. Of the read, only the CDR3 DNA is kept; its 36 bases are in frame from base 1. For CDR1 and CDR2, the germline V gene (reference sequence) lists GTSNPN and SVGIG. Libraries were prepared through the immunoSEQ multiplex PCR assay. For the multiplex PCR, a mixture combining 60 forward primers for TCR Vbeta segments and 13 reverse primers for TCR Jbeta segments was used. Amplification of the CDR3 region of rearranged TCR beta genes was performed with a multiplex PCR assay on genomic DNA. On the Illumina HiSeq System, the amplified TCR beta libraries were sequenced as 87-base-pair reads. Concerning the study's data processing: A later analysis tallied around 82 million unique TCR beta chains across the 610 or so repertoires, and around 10 million of those chains were shared by two or more donors. Raw reads were error-corrected and collapsed into unique sequences with a nearest-neighbor algorithm that merged closely related sequences to remove PCR and sequencing errors. Alignment of CDR3 sequences to IMGT reference sequences was used to assign V, D and J gene segments. For a sequence to be retained, a match of at least six nucleotides was required to both a V gene segment and a J gene segment. Rearrangements were called productive when the CDR3 lacked stop codons and stayed in frame with V and J; all others were non-productive. Following IMGT convention, CDR3 was defined as the stretch from the second conserved V-encoded cysteine to the conserved J-encoded phenylalanine. The earlier analysis of 500 to 600 of the donors excluded sequences that lacked an unambiguous match to a single V gene segment. An earlier analysis of a few hundred of the donors called V segments functional above 56.7% productive rearrangements and segregating when the between-donor standard deviation exceeded 5%. To diagnose cytomegalovirus status from the catalog of TCR beta chain sequences, a statistical classification framework was built. In a later analysis, TCR nucleotide sequences were compared against IMGT/GENE-DB human TR gene sequences so that V and J genes could be assigned. The TCRdist pipeline was used in a later analysis to assign CDR3 sequences and most-parsimonious VDJ recombination scenarios. In a later analysis, each TCR beta chain was defined by its CDR3 amino acid sequence together with its V-gene family, and reads without a unique V-gene family were excluded. As a way to deal with suspected cross-contamination and a sequencing artifact, a later analysis dropped more than 500 nucleotide sequences that were highly shared and had low generation probability. For each public chain, a later analysis derived a clonal expansion index from normalized ranks of inferred template counts within each repertoire. In a later analysis, generation probabilities were computed with a VDJ recombination model fitted to out-of-frame rearrangements, and the resulting probabilities were checked against IGoR. In a later analysis, hypergeometric tests were used to score TCR-TCR, TCR-HLA and TCR-CMV co-occurrence, with a repertoire-size bias correction applied to TCR pairs. To estimate false discovery rates, a later analysis permuted the HLA or CMV assignments 20 times. In a later analysis, co-occurring TCRs were grouped using DBSCAN, and TCRdist sequence similarity was added for clustering within HLA-allele-positive subsets. Repertoires with fewer than 30,000 or more than 120,000 public chains were left out of co-occurrence clustering, as were about 5 repertoires with anomalous nucleotide sharing. As stored in TCRdb, this immuneACCESS dataset retains in-frame rearrangements with V and J assigned. A fraction of the clones does not appear; measured against another copy, unresolved V genes explain less than half of the discrepancy, and the remainder lacks a known reason. The V and J calls and the clone size are those of that table, but D and trimming were determined from the DNA. This sample lists approximately 100,000 clones; about 70% were detected once. 2% to 2.5% of the sample is taken by the ten largest.

The cohort comprised approximately 700 healthy bone marrow donors. At the time of sampling, all cohort members were nominally healthy, though unrecorded immune exposures were likely present. Of the 700 or so cohort members, almost 300 had positive CMV serostatus and 350 to 450 had negative CMV serostatus, and CMV serostatus was not recorded for the donor. A peripheral blood sample was provided by each donor, and peripheral blood mononuclear cells were used for TCR beta sequencing. Genomic DNA was extracted from the blood cell samples with the Qiagen DNeasy Blood Extraction Kit. The table lists this clone with a count of one. The antigen this receptor binds is unknown. No base quality values were provided; no much bigger clone lies one nucleotide off.

Recombination connected TRBV30 to TRBJ1-4; perhaps TRBD1 is the D gene, with 5 bases matching. The specimen was PBMCs. This receptor was taken from a human donor in good health. The CDR3 loop reads CAWSRVHEKLFF. The DNA sequence is given as TGTGCCTGGAGCAGGGTACATGAAAAACTGTTTTTT.